These 20 T cell receptor beta chains share one sample of origin, sequenced in a study of blood T cell repertoires in COVID-19. Repertoires were generated with immunoSEQ multiplex PCR, while TCRdb's copy carries only in-frame clones and drops some. The table has 150,000 to 200,000 clones, about 79% seen once. Material: PBMCs or T cells enriched from blood (not recorded which). The receptors shown here come from a man aged 50-59 years who had recovered from COVID-19.

The chain recombines TRBV9 with TRBJ2-1, with 8 bases that match TRBD1. The germline V gene has CDR1 SGDLS and CDR2 YYNGEE. V shed 2 bases, J shed 1 base, and the junction held 2 bases outside the gene matches. This CDR3 is 15 amino acids long. The CDR3, as DNA: TGTGCCAGCAGCGTTGGACAGGGTTCCTACAATGAGCAGTTCTTC. This sequence encodes CASSVGQGSYNEQFF.

The V gene is TRBV24-1, the J gene TRBJ1-3; D not resolved. V was pared by 4 bases and J by 0 bases, with 3 bases between. This CDR3 has 13 amino acids. CDR1 and CDR2 (germline): KGHDR, SFDVKD. Written as DNA, the CDR3 is TGTGCCACCAGTGACAGCTCTGGAAACACCATATATTTT. Translating it yields CATSDSSGNTIYF.

The chain couples TRBV3-1 (or the pseudogene TRBV3-2) to TRBJ1-1; weak D call: TRBD1 (5 bases). Germline V gives CDR1 LGHDT, CDR2 YNNKEL (reference sequence). Trimming left V 2 bases short and J 2 bases short, with 15 bases between. This CDR3 spans 16 amino acids. CDR3 protein: CASSQTITGTNTEAFF. In DNA form, the CDR3 reads TGTGCCAGCAGCCAAACGATCACAGGTACTAACACTGAAGCTTTCTTT.

This clone was counted only a few times. The genes are TRBV19 and TRBJ1-1, with D uncertain. Germline loops: CDR1 LNHDA, CDR2 SQIVND (reference sequence). The CDR3 is 15 amino acids. V was pared by 2 bases and J by 1 base, with 11 bases between. The CDR3 sequence is CASSIFPQANTEAFF. In DNA form, the CDR3 reads TGTGCCAGTAGTATATTTCCGCAGGCGAACACTGAAGCTTTCTTT.

The chain uses TRBV3-1 (or the pseudogene TRBV3-2) and TRBJ2-1; TRBD2 agrees at 10 bases. The germline gives CDR1 LGHDT, CDR2 YNNKEL (reference sequence). The CDR3 is 15 amino acids. Trimming removed 6 bases from V and 2 bases from J; junction bases left unmatched: 4. DNA for the CDR3: TGTGCCAGCAGGCCGAGCGGGGGGGCCTACAATGAGCAGTTCTTC. It codes for CASRPSGGAYNEQFF.

The chain employs TRBV19 and TRBJ2-3; 7 bases match TRBD2. Germline CDR1 reads LNHDA; CDR2 reads SQIVND (reference sequence). This CDR3 region has 15 residues. Trimming at V came to 4 bases and at J to 2 bases, leaving 6 bases not matched to a gene. Here the CDR3 reads CASSTRRGNTDTQYF. As DNA, the CDR3 is TGTGCCAGTAGTACGCGGCGGGGGAACACAGATACGCAGTATTTT.

This rearrangement joins TRBV3-1 (or the pseudogene TRBV3-2) to TRBJ2-5; 8 nucleotides align to TRBD2. The trim removed 1 base at V and 5 bases at J, leaving 6 bases unmatched. This CDR3 is 15 amino acids long. Germline-derived CDR1 and CDR2 are LGHDT and YNNKEL (reference sequence). The chain's CDR3 is CASSQVSGAPETQYF. The CDR3 DNA reads as TGTGCCAGCAGCCAAGTTAGCGGGGCTCCGGAGACCCAGTACTTC.

V is TRBV5-6 and J is TRBJ2-3; 7 nucleotides agree with TRBD1. V shed 4 bases, J shed 0 bases, and the junction held 8 bases outside the gene matches. The CDR3 is 16 amino acids. Germline V gives CDR1 SGHDT, CDR2 YYEEEE. The DNA of the CDR3 is TGTGCCAGCAGCGCCCGGACAGGAGCTAGCACAGATACGCAGTATTTT. Its translation: CASSARTGASTDTQYF.

This chain links TRBV10-1 with TRBJ1-2, with 9 positions matching TRBD1. CDR3 length: 15 amino acids. Trimming at V came to 10 bases and at J to 7 bases, leaving 16 bases not matched to a gene. Looked up from germline, CDR1 is WNHNN and CDR2 is SYGVQD (reference sequence). Written as DNA, the CDR3 is TGCGCCAACCCTCAGAGTCGGGACAGGGAGCGTGGCTACACCTTC. As protein: CANPQSRDRERGYTF.

This clone is classed as medium-sized (0.01 to 0.1%). The same CDR3 is also encoded by other DNA sequences in this sample. The CDR3 here is CASSLDSYNEQFF. In DNA form, the CDR3 reads TGTGCCAGCAGTTTGGACAGTTACAATGAGCAGTTCTTC. This chain links TRBV28 with TRBJ2-1, with D perhaps matching TRBD1 (6 bases). Germline CDR1 is MDHEN and CDR2 is SYDVKM. CDR3 size: 13 residues. V was clipped by 3 bases and J by 4 bases, with 7 bases between them.

A word on this clone: Other DNA sequences in the same sample also yield this CDR3. The rearrangement uses TRBV5-1 and TRBJ2-2; the D gene is possibly TRBD1 (6 bases). CDR3 length: 15 amino acids. Germline V gene lookup returns CDR1 SGHRS and CDR2 YFSETQ. Trimming cost V 2 bases and J 0 bases, with 8 bases left between them. This CDR3 reads CASSLGTTNTGELFF. The CDR3 region has the DNA TGCGCCAGCAGCTTAGGGACAACGAACACCGGGGAGCTGTTTTTT.

J is TRBJ2-1 and V is TRBV5-4; 7 bases fit TRBD2. The CDR3 extends over 15 amino acids. The germline CDR1 and CDR2 sequences are SGHNT and YYREEE (reference sequence). Germline trimming cut 6 bases from V and 4 bases from J; bases unmatched to any gene: 10. CDR3 nucleotides: TGTGCCAGCAACCCAGGAGCGGGGAGTTACAATGAGCAGTTCTTC. Its protein product is CASNPGAGSYNEQFF.

The chain couples TRBV9 to TRBJ2-5; 11 bases agree with TRBD1. V lost 4 bases, J lost 1 base, and 3 bases stayed unmatched. The CDR3 consists of 15 residues. Germline CDR1 reads SGDLS; CDR2 reads YYNGEE. CDR3 residues: CASSPGTGGQETQYF. The CDR3 bases are TGTGCCAGCAGCCCTGGGACAGGGGGCCAAGAGACCCAGTACTTC.

The chain recombines TRBV5-1 with TRBJ2-7; tentative D call: TRBD1 (7 bases). This CDR3 contains 13 residues. Per germline, CDR1 SGHRS and CDR2 YFSETQ. V lost 6 bases and J 5 bases, leaving 15 bases between the germline ends. CDR3 coding DNA: TGCGCCAGCAAACCAGGGGGAGGTGACGAGCAGTACTTC. Its translation is CASKPGGGDEQYF.

The rearrangement links TRBV6-4 to TRBJ2-7; 7 nucleotides align to TRBD2. This CDR3 has 15 amino acids. After removal of 6 bases from V and 8 bases from J, the junction contained 16 bases not matched to a gene. Germline-derived CDR1 and CDR2 are MRHNA and SNTAGT. CDR3 in amino acids: CASSTRAAGVKQQYF. The CDR3 nucleotides read TGTGCCAGCAGCACCCGGGCGGCGGGGGTGAAACAGCAGTACTTC.

This chain joins TRBV6-5 and TRBJ1-1, with 8 bases matching TRBD1. Per germline, CDR1 MNHEY and CDR2 SVGAGI. V was clipped by 6 bases and J by 4 bases; unmatched bases: 7. This CDR3 region has 14 residues. CDR3 protein: CASRQGDLGTEAFF. The CDR3 DNA sequence: TGTGCCAGCAGACAGGGGGACCTCGGCACTGAAGCTTTCTTT.

V usage is TRBV3-1 (or the pseudogene TRBV3-2) and J usage is TRBJ2-1, with 9 bases fitting TRBD2. This CDR3 spans 15 amino acids. V lost 5 bases and J lost 6; bases outside the gene matches: 8. The germline gives CDR1 LGHDT, CDR2 YNNKEL (reference sequence). CDR3 protein: CASSEHGTSLNEQFF. DNA for the CDR3: TGTGCCAGCAGCGAGCATGGGACTAGCCTCAATGAGCAGTTCTTC.

The rearrangement links TRBV5-1 to TRBJ1-4, with 8 bases matching TRBD1. V lost 4 bases, J lost 8 bases, and 7 bases stayed unmatched. The germline CDR1 and CDR2 sequences are SGHRS and YFSETQ. This CDR3 region has 14 residues. The DNA for the CDR3 is TGCGCCAGCAGCCAGACAGGGGTGGTAGAAAAACTGTTTTTT. Translation: CASSQTGVVEKLFF.

The gene calls are TRBV28 and TRBJ1-4; TRBD1 might be the D (6 bases). The length of the CDR3 is 12 residues. The germline CDR1 and CDR2 sequences are MDHEN and SYDVKM. The V end lost 9 bases, the J end lost 8 bases, and 13 bases lay between the germline ends. CDR3 sequence: CASMAQGEKLFF. CDR3 nucleotides: TGTGCCAGTATGGCTCAGGGGGAAAAACTGTTTTTT.

V usage is TRBV5-1 and J usage is TRBJ1-1; unclear D gene. V was trimmed by 7 bases and J by 1 base, leaving 14 bases between them. The CDR3 has 14 residues. Germline loops: CDR1 SGHRS, CDR2 YFSETQ. The CDR3: CASHLREENTEAFF. The CDR3 DNA reads as TGCGCCAGCCACCTTCGGGAAGAGAACACTGAAGCTTTCTTT.